This paragraph covers one T cell receptor beta chain sequence. Its antigen is unidentified. PCR primers comprised 60 Vbeta and 13 Jbeta primers. The method was immunoSEQ multiplex PCR; TCRdb's version includes in-frame clones alone and lacks a portion of them. The sample contains 150,000 or so clones, approximately 84% of which appear only once. The data were obtained in a study of cytomegalovirus exposure and HLA in healthy donors. As for the study in general: Most donors, roughly 77% of a few hundred genotyped, fell in the Caucasian-associated ancestry cluster.

Study observations and caveats: Cytomegalovirus association was assigned to approximately 180 TCR beta chains. Analysis performed later found more than 15,000 TCR beta sequences associated with HLA alleles at 0.05 false discovery rate.

CDR1 and CDR2 (germline): LNHNV, YYDKDF (reference sequence). The CDR3 consists of 13 residues. Trimming removed 0 bases from V and 7 bases from J, with 9 bases in between. The sequenced sample was PBMCs. This TCR came from a woman in her thirties or forties in good health and CMV-seronegative. The chain is built from TRBV15 and TRBJ1-1; D not resolved. The CDR3 nucleotides read TGTGCCACCAGCAGAGATTCATACGGTGAAGCTTTCTTT. Translating it yields CATSRDSYGEAFF.